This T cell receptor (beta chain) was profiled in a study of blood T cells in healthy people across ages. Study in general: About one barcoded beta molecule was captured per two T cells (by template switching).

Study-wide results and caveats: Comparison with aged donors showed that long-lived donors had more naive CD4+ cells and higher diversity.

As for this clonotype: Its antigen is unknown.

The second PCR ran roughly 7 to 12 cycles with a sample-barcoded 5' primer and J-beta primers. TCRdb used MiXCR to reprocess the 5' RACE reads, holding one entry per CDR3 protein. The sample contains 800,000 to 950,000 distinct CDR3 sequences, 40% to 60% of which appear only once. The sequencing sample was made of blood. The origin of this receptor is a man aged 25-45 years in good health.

The CDR3 DNA is TGCGCCAGCAGCTCGGTGGGCGGGGTAGATACGCAGTATTTT. This encodes CASSSVGGVDTQYF. V gene TRBV5-1 combines with J gene TRBJ2-3; weak D call: TRBD2 (6 bases). The V end lost 3 bases, the J end lost 5 bases, and 13 bases lay between the germline ends. Germline CDR1 and CDR2: SGHRS and YFSETQ. The CDR3 length is 14 residues.